This T cell receptor beta chain comes out of a study of shared clonotypes between healthy human individuals (dated by TCRdb to the early 2020s). Notes on the research overall: Three men and a couple of women, aged 18 to 49 years, made up the cohort. Libraries were prepared and TCR repertoires were sequenced by different laboratories using diverse techniques, in order to increase sequencing depth and limit assay-specific biases. For each donor, three plates each were used for CD4 naive and CD4 memory, two plates were used for CD8 naive, and one plate was used for CD8 memory. The study deeply sequenced blood TCR repertoires of several healthy adults to estimate repertoire size and the extent of clonotype sharing between individuals. Each donor's leukapheresis produced roughly between about 0.85 and 10 billion PBMCs. Findings and caveats that apply to the study as a whole: Compared with non-shared clonotypes, the clonotypes found in all four sorted-subset donors had higher generation probabilities. Pairwise subsampling led to the expectation that sequencing depth would affect the degree of clonotype sharing among donors. Across a few donors, approximately 4.9% of naive CD4, 3% to 3.5% of naive CD8, around 2.1% of memory CD4, and approximately 0.42% of memory CD8 clonotypes were shared. Sampling was limited to blood, and TCR repertoires in tissue likely differ from TCR repertoires in blood. Even with the large sequencing depth, rarefaction of the sorted-subset datasets indicated that sequencing was incomplete. The small number of donors limited the genetic and exposure-history diversity represented. Estimated clonotype richness was generally larger for naive than for memory subsets.

Using the deep immunoSEQ assay, TCR CDR3 regions were amplified from genomic DNA by multiplex PCR. For each cell subset, the extracted genomic DNA was distributed evenly across all wells of several immunoSEQ 96-well plates, and each plate served as one replicate. For sorted subsets, around 0.2 ug genomic DNA, equal to 30,000 to 35,000 T cell genomes, was loaded into each replicate PCR. The purified libraries were quantified using a Qubit 3.0 fluorometer, sized with a Bioanalyzer 2100, and then quantified again using the KAPA Library Quantification kit. Each immunoSEQ 96-well plate was sequenced on its own single-read 150-cycle Illumina NextSeq 550 flow cell. Under the source paper's analysis protocol: Because the immunoSEQ output held only junctional sequences and lacked quality scores, the filtering could not match the filtering applied to full-length reads. To assign V/J genes and CDR3, sequences were annotated using PyIR, a Python wrapper for IgBLAST v1.9, with IMGT germline references. Reads with weak V/J assignments (E-value above 1e-6), missing CDR3, stop codons, out-of-frame junctions, or ambiguous translated residues were removed. V3J clonotypes were defined as sequences sharing an identical inferred V gene, J gene, and CDR3 amino acid sequence. Percentage overlap between repertoires was calculated by dividing the number of shared unique clonotypes by the size of the smaller repertoire. Richness of each repertoire was evaluated using RTK rarefaction, the Chao1 estimator, and Recon v2.1 estimates of unobserved clonotypes. OLGA was used to compute generation probabilities for all TCRbeta clonotypes that the gDNA method yielded from a few donors. TCRdb limited this immuneACCESS table to in-frame rearrangements with V and J called. A share of clones is missing; checked studies link under half to unresolved V genes, and the rest is unexplained. The DNA was the basis for D and trimming; V, J and clone size are from that table. Present in this sample are about 2.4 million clones, 93% of which were seen just once. The ten most abundant clones make up about 0.34% of the sample.

The CDR3 measures 13 amino acids from cysteine to phenylalanine. Solely the CDR3 DNA is kept, with 39 bases framed from the first base. Between the V and J ends, shortened by 10 bases and 3 bases respectively, the junction contains 13 bases. The germline V gene gives CDR1 as MGHDK and CDR2 as SYGVNS. The donors were healthy, HIV-negative adults who had no recently reported acute infections or vaccinations. All donors were Caucasian adults living in Nashville, Tennessee, USA. Magnetic negative selection was used to enrich CD4+ T cells, after which naive cells were positively selected on CD45RA and the negative fraction became the memory subset. After blood collection by leukapheresis, PBMCs were isolated using Ficoll-Histopaque density gradient centrifugation and then cryopreserved in the vapor phase of liquid nitrogen. Analytical flow cytometry was used to check the purity and quantity of each magnetically sorted T cell population. Genomic DNA was isolated from every sorted fraction and measured by UV absorbance on a Nanodrop 2000c.

Of note for this clone: Its antigen is currently not known. The record has no base qualities; no much larger clone is one base away.

The TCR originated in a man younger than 35 in good health. Some clones in this sample may be carry-over from other donors' samples. The chain links TRBV25-1 with TRBJ1-3, with no D gene named confidently. The specimen sequenced was naive CD4+ T cells from PBMCs. Sample cell subset or site, as interpreted from the label and publication: CD45RA+ positively selected. The CDR3 region reads CATQARDGNTIYF. The DNA is TGTGCCACCCAGGCTAGGGATGGAAACACCATATATTTT. Joined to the reference TRBV25-1 and TRBJ1-3 proteins, this CDR3 gives the full variable domain: EADIYQTPRYLVIGTGKKITLECSQTMGHDKMYWYQQDPGMELHLIHYSYGVNSTEKGDLSSESTVSRIRTEHFPLTLESARPSHTSQYLCATQARDGNTIYFGEGSWLTVV.